This is a list of T cell receptor beta chains from one sample in a study of T cells in Graves' hyperthyroidism and ophthalmopathy. TCRdb redid the calling of the multiplex PCR reads with MiXCR, one entry per CDR3 protein. Of about 590,000 distinct CDR3 sequences in the sample, more than 15% were seen once. The specimen was blood. Receptors originate from a woman between 25 and 40 years old with Graves' hyperthyroidism. Each CDR3 is given with its conserved first and last residue. Each record gives: D gene, J gene, V gene, clone size, CDR3 protein, CDR3 DNA. The D gene is left open where the match is weak. Expanded clones get a size class; other rows say once, few or many, or leave the size out.

d_call: TRBD1; j_call: TRBJ1-6; v_call: TRBV27; clone_size: few; cdr3_aa: CASSSTGLNSPLHF; cdr3_nt: TGTGCCAGCAGTTCGACAGGGTTGAATTCACCCCTCCACTTT
d_call: NA; j_call: TRBJ2-7; v_call: TRBV6-2/TRBV6-3; clone_size: few; cdr3_aa: CASSYSIAAYEQYF; cdr3_nt: TGTGCCAGCAGTTACAGTATAGCGGCCTACGAGCAGTACTTC
d_call: NA; j_call: TRBJ2-3; v_call: TRBV6-2/TRBV6-3; clone_size: many; cdr3_aa: CASSYRARPPADTQYF; cdr3_nt: TGTGCCAGCAGTTACAGGGCGCGCCCCCCGGCAGATACGCAGTATTTT
d_call: TRBD1; j_call: TRBJ1-4; v_call: TRBV20-1; clone_size: many; cdr3_aa: CSAFPRGRNEKLFF; cdr3_nt: TGCAGTGCTTTCCCCAGGGGGCGGAATGAAAAACTGTTTTTT
d_call: TRBD2; j_call: TRBJ2-3; v_call: TRBV6-9; clone_size: NA; cdr3_aa: CASRPGLGSDTQYF; cdr3_nt: TGCGCCAGCAGGCCGGGACTAGGTTCAGATACGCAGTATTTT
d_call: TRBD2; j_call: TRBJ2-1; v_call: TRBV5-6; clone_size: few; cdr3_aa: CASTTQVLAGGSYNEQFF; cdr3_nt: TGTGCCAGCACCACCCAAGTCCTAGCGGGAGGCTCCTACAATGAGCAGTTCTTC
d_call: NA; j_call: TRBJ2-7; v_call: TRBV6-1; clone_size: few; cdr3_aa: CASRPDKYYEQYF; cdr3_nt: TGTGCCAGCAGACCGGACAAATACTACGAGCAGTACTTC
d_call: NA; j_call: TRBJ2-2; v_call: TRBV20-1; clone_size: many; cdr3_aa: CSARISTPNTGELFF; cdr3_nt: TGCAGTGCTAGGATTTCGACACCGAACACCGGGGAGCTGTTTTTT
d_call: NA; j_call: TRBJ1-2; v_call: TRBV24-1; clone_size: many; cdr3_aa: CATSDLSRGYTF; cdr3_nt: TGTGCCACCAGTGATTTGTCCCGTGGCTACACCTTC
d_call: NA; j_call: TRBJ2-2; v_call: TRBV3-1; clone_size: few; cdr3_aa: CASSQRLPRDTGELFF; cdr3_nt: TGTGCCAGCAGCCAAAGACTACCTCGGGACACCGGGGAGCTGTTTTTT
d_call: TRBD1; j_call: TRBJ1-2; v_call: TRBV25-1; clone_size: NA; cdr3_aa: CASSFDRGNYGYTF; cdr3_nt: TGTGCCAGCAGCTTTGACAGGGGAAACTATGGCTACACCTTC
d_call: TRBD2; j_call: TRBJ2-1; v_call: TRBV4-2; clone_size: few; cdr3_aa: CASSHPGLADEQFF; cdr3_nt: TGTGCCAGCAGCCATCCGGGACTAGCCGATGAGCAGTTCTTC
d_call: TRBD2; j_call: TRBJ2-3; v_call: TRBV12-3/TRBV12-4; clone_size: many; cdr3_aa: CASGGSSGRAPDTQYF; cdr3_nt: TGTGCCAGCGGGGGGTCTAGCGGGAGGGCCCCAGATACGCAGTATTTT
d_call: NA; j_call: TRBJ1-5; v_call: TRBV6-4; clone_size: few; cdr3_aa: CASSDSNSHSNQPQHF; cdr3_nt: TGTGCCAGCAGTGACTCGAATAGCCATAGCAATCAGCCCCAGCATTTT
d_call: NA; j_call: TRBJ2-4; v_call: TRBV27; clone_size: many; cdr3_aa: CASRGAKNIQYF; cdr3_nt: TGTGCCAGCAGGGGGGCCAAAAACATTCAGTACTTC
d_call: NA; j_call: TRBJ2-7; v_call: TRBV10-3; clone_size: few; cdr3_aa: CAIGASYEQYF; cdr3_nt: TGTGCCATCGGTGCCTCCTACGAGCAGTACTTC
d_call: TRBD1; j_call: TRBJ1-1; v_call: TRBV5-1; clone_size: NA; cdr3_aa: CASSYFRGRPDTEAFF; cdr3_nt: TGCGCCAGCAGCTACTTTAGGGGGCGCCCAGACACTGAAGCTTTCTTT
d_call: TRBD1; j_call: TRBJ1-4; v_call: TRBV9; clone_size: NA; cdr3_aa: CASTRTGVNEKLFF; cdr3_nt: TGTGCCAGCACCAGGACAGGGGTGAATGAAAAACTGTTTTTT
d_call: NA; j_call: TRBJ2-1; v_call: TRBV7-2; clone_size: many; cdr3_aa: CASSLSAGVKNEQFF; cdr3_nt: TGTGCCAGCAGCTTATCGGCAGGGGTGAAGAATGAGCAGTTCTTC
d_call: NA; j_call: TRBJ1-6; v_call: TRBV7-9; clone_size: NA; cdr3_aa: CASTRDGNSPFHF; cdr3_nt: TGTGCCAGCACCCGGGACGGGAATTCACCTTTCCACTTT
d_call: TRBD1; j_call: TRBJ2-1; v_call: TRBV6-1; clone_size: NA; cdr3_aa: CASSRDGTGEKHNEQFF; cdr3_nt: TGTGCCAGCAGTCGCGACGGGACAGGGGAAAAACACAATGAGCAGTTCTTC
d_call: TRBD2; j_call: TRBJ2-7; v_call: TRBV20-1; clone_size: many; cdr3_aa: CSAMLAGGIEQYF; cdr3_nt: TGCAGTGCCATGTTAGCGGGAGGGATCGAGCAGTACTTC
d_call: TRBD1; j_call: TRBJ2-1; v_call: TRBV28; clone_size: many; cdr3_aa: CASLGTGTDYNEQFF; cdr3_nt: TGTGCCAGCCTTGGGACAGGGACTGATTACAATGAGCAGTTCTTC
d_call: NA; j_call: TRBJ1-5; v_call: TRBV6-1; clone_size: NA; cdr3_aa: CASMVSSNQPQHF; cdr3_nt: TGTGCCAGCATGGTCAGTTCGAATCAGCCCCAGCATTTT
d_call: NA; j_call: TRBJ2-3; v_call: TRBV12-3/TRBV12-4; clone_size: few; cdr3_aa: CASSLGQGGQYF; cdr3_nt: TGTGCCAGCAGTTTAGGGCAGGGCGGGCAGTATTTT
d_call: NA; j_call: TRBJ1-2; v_call: TRBV20-1; clone_size: many; cdr3_aa: CSARDNLGPALYGYTF; cdr3_nt: TGCAGTGCTAGAGATAATTTGGGACCGGCCCTCTATGGCTACACCTTC
d_call: NA; j_call: TRBJ1-2; v_call: TRBV6-5; clone_size: NA; cdr3_aa: CASSYFSRGTYGYTF; cdr3_nt: TGTGCCAGCAGTTACTTCAGCAGGGGTACCTATGGCTACACCTTC
d_call: TRBD2; j_call: TRBJ2-1; v_call: TRBV20-1; clone_size: NA; cdr3_aa: CSAKTSGRSYNEQFF; cdr3_nt: TGCAGTGCTAAGACTAGCGGGAGATCCTACAATGAGCAGTTCTTC
d_call: NA; j_call: TRBJ1-1; v_call: TRBV6-2/TRBV6-3; clone_size: many; cdr3_aa: CASTLDWENTEAFF; cdr3_nt: TGTGCCAGCACCCTCGACTGGGAAAACACTGAAGCTTTCTTT
d_call: NA; j_call: TRBJ2-1; v_call: TRBV11-2; clone_size: many; cdr3_aa: CASSLDFGLAGLGYNEQFF; cdr3_nt: TGTGCCAGCAGCTTAGATTTCGGTTTGGCGGGATTGGGATACAATGAGCAGTTCTTC
d_call: NA; j_call: TRBJ2-3; v_call: TRBV19; clone_size: NA; cdr3_aa: CASSIGSGAGADTQYF; cdr3_nt: TGTGCCAGTAGTATAGGGTCGGGGGCGGGAGCCGATACGCAGTATTTT
d_call: TRBD2; j_call: TRBJ2-5; v_call: TRBV30; clone_size: many; cdr3_aa: CACTHVLAGDRETQYF; cdr3_nt: TGTGCCTGCACGCATGTACTAGCGGGAGACAGAGAGACCCAGTACTTC
d_call: NA; j_call: TRBJ2-2; v_call: TRBV9; clone_size: few; cdr3_aa: CASSVDPGELFF; cdr3_nt: TGTGCCAGCAGCGTAGATCCCGGGGAGCTGTTTTTT
d_call: TRBD2; j_call: TRBJ2-1; v_call: TRBV10-3; clone_size: many; cdr3_aa: CAISESTSGRGNEQFF; cdr3_nt: TGTGCCATCAGTGAGTCGACTAGCGGGAGGGGCAATGAGCAGTTCTTC
d_call: TRBD2; j_call: TRBJ2-2; v_call: TRBV11-2; clone_size: many; cdr3_aa: CASSSLAGTGELFF; cdr3_nt: TGTGCCAGCAGCTCACTAGCGGGCACCGGGGAGCTGTTTTTT
d_call: TRBD1; j_call: TRBJ1-2; v_call: TRBV14; clone_size: NA; cdr3_aa: CASSPGGTLNYGYTF; cdr3_nt: TGTGCCAGCAGCCCAGGGGGCACCCTTAACTATGGCTACACCTTC
d_call: TRBD1; j_call: TRBJ2-7; v_call: TRBV5-1; clone_size: many; cdr3_aa: CASSTDRGVYEQYF; cdr3_nt: TGCGCCAGCAGCACGGACAGGGGCGTATACGAGCAGTACTTC
d_call: NA; j_call: TRBJ2-5; v_call: TRBV20-1; clone_size: many; cdr3_aa: CSAVLAQETQYF; cdr3_nt: TGCAGTGCCGTGCTAGCGCAAGAGACCCAGTACTTC
d_call: TRBD2; j_call: TRBJ2-7; v_call: TRBV12-3/TRBV12-4; clone_size: many; cdr3_aa: CASSSDPWAGGREQYF; cdr3_nt: TGTGCCAGCAGCTCAGACCCCTGGGCGGGAGGAAGGGAGCAGTACTTC
d_call: TRBD2; j_call: TRBJ2-7; v_call: TRBV11-2; clone_size: many; cdr3_aa: CASSLDSSGSKYEQYF; cdr3_nt: TGTGCCAGCAGCTTAGATTCTAGCGGGAGCAAGTACGAGCAGTACTTC
d_call: NA; j_call: TRBJ2-5; v_call: TRBV12-5; clone_size: many; cdr3_aa: CASGSGYLETQYF; cdr3_nt: TGTGCTAGTGGTTCTGGCTACCTAGAGACCCAGTACTTC
d_call: NA; j_call: TRBJ1-4; v_call: TRBV3-1; clone_size: many; cdr3_aa: CASSPLGSAGEKLFF; cdr3_nt: TGTGCCAGCAGCCCTCTGGGCAGCGCCGGAGAAAAACTGTTTTTT